These 25 T cell receptor beta chains were all obtained from the same sample, sequenced in a study of blood T cell repertoires in COVID-19 (dated by TCRdb to 2020 to 2022). Libraries were prepared through the immunoSEQ multiplex PCR assay. TCRdb took this table from immuneACCESS and kept in-frame rearrangements with V and J called. Such tables lack part of the clones; where checked against another copy, unresolved V genes explain under half of the gap, and the rest is unexplained. The sample has 95,000 to 100,000 clones on record, approximately 92% of them singletons. The ten largest clones represent approximately 5.7% of the sample. Sequencing was performed on peripheral blood. These TCRs come from a man aged 50 to 59 with active COVID-19.

The genes are TRBV4-1 and TRBJ2-7; D is possibly TRBD2 (6 bases). The V and J ends lost 1 base and 5 bases respectively, with 18 bases between them. The CDR3 runs 16 residues. Germline V gene sequence: CDR1 MGHRA, CDR2 YSYEKL. Written as DNA, the CDR3 is TGCGCCAGCAGCCAAGGACGGTTTCGGGAGAGTAACGAGCAGTACTTC. It is translated as CASSQGRFRESNEQYF.

Only one count was recorded for this clone. The chain combines TRBV27 with TRBJ2-1; TRBD2 matches at 14 bases. V lost 6 bases and J lost 8; bases outside the gene matches: 6. CDR3 length: 15 amino acids. Germline CDR1 and CDR2: MNHEY and SMNVEV (reference sequence). The CDR3 nucleotides read TGTGCCAGCAGCGGACTAGCGGGGGGCGGGGATGAGCAGTTCTTC. Its translation: CASSGLAGGGDEQFF.

The V call is TRBV6-5, the J call TRBJ2-7, with a weak D call TRBD1 (5 bases). Germline V lookup: CDR1 MNHEY, CDR2 SVGAGI. The length of the CDR3 is 13 residues. V was pared by 6 bases and J by 0 bases, with 9 bases between. CDR3 nucleotides: TGTGCCAGCAGGGAGACAGCCTCCTACGAGCAGTACTTC. Translation gives CASRETASYEQYF.

This clone has more than one count but fewer than ten. V is TRBV25-1 and J is TRBJ1-5; D not resolved. Per the germline V gene, CDR1 is MGHDK and CDR2 is SYGVNS. Trimming stripped 3 bases from V and 2 bases from J, with 8 bases between. The CDR3 runs 14 residues. The CDR3 nucleotides are TGTGCCAGCAGTGAGGCAGTCGGCAATCAGCCCCAGCATTTT. Translation gives CASSEAVGNQPQHF.

The chain has TRBV11-3 and TRBJ2-7; 7 bases map to TRBD2. J was trimmed by 4 bases and V by 1 base; bases with no gene match: 1. CDR1 and CDR2 from the germline V gene are SGHNT and YENEEA. The CDR3 is 13 amino acids. CDR3 DNA sequence: TGTGCCAGCAGCTTAGGGCGGGGGTACGAGCAGTACTTC. Its protein is CASSLGRGYEQYF.

The chain joins TRBV5-1 to TRBJ2-5; 8 nucleotides match TRBD1. This CDR3 spans 13 amino acids. V dropped 4 bases and J dropped 7; count of bases not matched to a gene: 6. The germline V gene has CDR1 SGHRS and CDR2 YFSETQ. This chain's CDR3 is CASSDRGMGTQYF. CDR3 DNA sequence: TGCGCCAGCAGCGACAGGGGAATGGGGACCCAGTACTTC.

The chain couples TRBV9 to TRBJ2-7, with D perhaps matching TRBD2 (5 bases). Deletions cut 0 bases from V and 6 bases from J, with 13 bases between. The CDR3 length is 14 residues. Germline V gene data show CDR1 as SGDLS and CDR2 as YYNGEE. The CDR3 bases are TGTGCCAGCAGCGTAGCCGGGAACGGCGGCGAGCAGTACTTC. This encodes CASSVAGNGGEQYF.

V gene TRBV30 combines with J gene TRBJ2-1; tentatively, D is TRBD2 (5 bases). Germline CDR1 is GTSNPN and CDR2 is SVGIG (reference sequence). Trimming cost V 0 bases and J 10 bases, with 7 bases left between them. CDR3 length equals 11 residues. The CDR3 spells CAWSVEREQFF. CDR3 DNA sequence: TGTGCCTGGAGTGTAGAGCGGGAGCAGTTCTTC.

The chain has TRBV7-3 and TRBJ1-1; D remains ambiguous. The length of the CDR3 is 14 residues. Looked up from germline, CDR1 is SGHTA and CDR2 is FQGTGA. The germline V and J ends were trimmed by 0 bases and 0 bases, with 5 bases remaining between them. The CDR3 loop is CASSLTRMNTEAFF. CDR3 nucleotides: TGTGCCAGCAGCTTAACGCGGATGAACACTGAAGCTTTCTTT. The full variable domain, with the rest looked up from reference TRBV7-3 and TRBJ1-1, is GAGVSQTPSNKVTEKGKYVELRCDPISGHTALYWYRQSLGQGPEFLIYFQGTGAADDSGLPNDRFFAVRPEGSVSTLKIQRTERGDSAVYLCASSLTRMNTEAFFGQGTRLTVV.

V usage is TRBV19 and J usage is TRBJ2-5; D gene ambiguous. Trimming removed 4 bases from V and 7 bases from J, with 13 bases in between. Germline values: CDR1 LNHDA, CDR2 SQIVND (reference sequence). The length of the CDR3 is 13 residues. CDR3 DNA sequence: TGTGCCAGTAGTAACTCGCAATCGGGGACCCAGTACTTC. It encodes CASSNSQSGTQYF.

The V and J genes are TRBV5-1 and TRBJ2-2; TRBD2 agrees at 7 bases. This CDR3 is 16 amino acids long. With 2 bases clipped from V and 5 bases from J, the junction kept 9 bases outside the gene matches. Germline CDR1 SGHRS, CDR2 YFSETQ. CDR3 bases: TGCGCCAGCAGCTTCGCGGGAGAAGTCGGTACCGGGGAGCTGTTTTTT. Its protein product is CASSFAGEVGTGELFF.

CDR3 DNA: TGTGCCAGTAGCGCGGGCGGAGGGAGGGAGACCCAGTACTTC. Translating it yields CASSAGGGRETQYF. The V gene is TRBV19, the J gene TRBJ2-5; the D gene is possibly TRBD2 (6 bases). Trimming stripped 6 bases from V and 5 bases from J, with 16 bases between. The CDR3 is 14 residues long. Per the germline V gene, CDR1 is LNHDA and CDR2 is SQIVND (reference sequence).

In this sample, this clone turned up once. V usage is TRBV28 and J usage is TRBJ1-2; the D is unclear. Germline loops: CDR1 MDHEN, CDR2 SYDVKM. The length of the CDR3 is 13 residues. Trimming took off 6 bases at V and 8 bases at J, with 16 bases between the two ends. CDR3 bases: TGTGCCAGCAGCCACGCCCAGGCCGGCGGCTACACCTTC. As protein: CASSHAQAGGYTF.

The table lists this clone with a count of one. This chain uses TRBV3-1 (or the pseudogene TRBV3-2) with TRBJ2-3; D uncertain. Germline assignment: CDR1 LGHDT and CDR2 YNNKEL (reference sequence). This CDR3 region has 15 residues. The V gene lost 0 bases and the J gene lost 6 bases, with 13 bases spanning the gap. The CDR3, as DNA: TGTGCCAGCAGCCAAGATCCCAGTGGCCCCGATACGCAGTATTTT. It codes for CASSQDPSGPDTQYF.

This chain joins TRBV3-1 (or the pseudogene TRBV3-2) and TRBJ2-1; 8 bases line up with TRBD1. Germline loops: CDR1 LGHDT, CDR2 YNNKEL (reference sequence). This CDR3 contains 14 residues. Losses at the gene ends were 7 bases for V and 9 bases for J; bases not matched to a gene: 11. The CDR3 nucleotides read TGTGCCAGCACCGACTCGACAGGGGTCGGTGAGCAGTTCTTC. Translation gives CASTDSTGVGEQFF.

V is TRBV5-1 and J is TRBJ2-6; 9 bases fit TRBD2. The CDR3 is 19 residues long. J gave up 0 bases and V 2 bases, and 9 bases lay outside the gene matches. From germline, CDR1 is SGHRS and CDR2 YFSETQ. The CDR3 is CASSFLRTSVISGANVLTF. CDR3 DNA sequence: TGCGCCAGCAGCTTCTTAAGGACTAGCGTTATCTCTGGGGCCAACGTCCTGACTTTC.

Only one count was recorded for this clone. V gene TRBV3-1 (or the pseudogene TRBV3-2) combines with J gene TRBJ1-3; no clear D. Looked up from germline, CDR1 is LGHDT and CDR2 is YNNKEL (reference sequence). V was pared by 4 bases and J by 8 bases, with 9 bases between. The CDR3 extends over 12 amino acids. Written as DNA, the CDR3 is TGTGCCAGCAGCCCCCACCAGGACACCATATATTTT. Protein: CASSPHQDTIYF.

For this clone: The same CDR3 is also encoded by other DNA sequences in this sample. This rearrangement joins TRBV3-1 (or the pseudogene TRBV3-2) to TRBJ1-5; 8 bases match TRBD1. The CDR3 is made up of 15 amino acids. Germline lookup yields CDR1 LGHDT and CDR2 YNNKEL (reference sequence). The V and J ends lost 1 base and 4 bases, in that order; junction bases with no gene match: 3. The chain's CDR3 is CASSQGTGGNQPQHF. The CDR3 DNA reads TGTGCCAGCAGCCAAGGAACAGGGGGAAATCAGCCCCAGCATTTT.

Here the CDR3 reads CASSFYRGDSYEQYF. The CDR3 DNA sequence: TGCGCCAGCAGCTTTTACCGGGGGGACTCCTACGAGCAGTACTTC. The V call is TRBV5-1, the J call TRBJ2-7; 7 bases line up with TRBD2. CDR3 length equals 15 residues. The ends lost 2 bases at V and 0 bases at J; junction bases unmatched: 5. CDR1 is SGHRS and CDR2 is YFSETQ in the germline V gene. Full variable domain (remainder filled in from reference TRBV5-1 and TRBJ2-7): KAGVTQTPRYLIKTRGQQVTLSCSPISGHRSVSWYQQTPGQGLQFLFEYFSETQRNKGNFPGRFSGRQFSNSRSEMNVSTLELGDSALYLCASSFYRGDSYEQYFGPGTRLTVT.

The chain is built from TRBV27 and TRBJ2-1; D is unresolved. V shed 6 bases and J shed 0 bases, with 15 bases lying between them. CDR3 length: 16 residues. CDR1 and CDR2 (germline): MNHEY, SMNVEV (reference sequence). CDR3 in amino acids: CASRAPGSSSYNEQFF. CDR3 nucleotides: TGTGCCAGCAGAGCGCCCGGGTCGAGCTCCTACAATGAGCAGTTCTTC.

The gene calls are TRBV5-1 and TRBJ2-2, with a possible D match to TRBD1 (6 bases). Germline-derived CDR1 and CDR2 are SGHRS and YFSETQ. This CDR3 contains 16 residues. V was clipped by 7 bases and J by 0 bases, with 16 bases between them. The CDR3 is CASALGAPPNTGELFF. DNA of the CDR3: TGCGCCAGCGCTCTGGGGGCACCTCCGAACACCGGGGAGCTGTTTTTT.

The gene calls are TRBV6-2 or TRBV6-3 and TRBJ2-2, with a tentative D call TRBD2 (6 bases). The V gene's germline CDR1 is MNHEY and CDR2 SVGEGT. The CDR3 is made up of 15 amino acids. The V gene lost 2 bases and the J gene lost 6 bases, with 13 bases spanning the gap. CDR3 sequence reads: CASSYRLSGAGELFF. The CDR3 nucleotides read TGTGCCAGCAGTTACCGCCTCTCGGGGGCCGGGGAGCTGTTTTTT.

V and J are TRBV24-1 and TRBJ2-7; 8 bases are a match to TRBD2. The junction had 5 bases not matched to a gene; V was cut back by 4 bases and J by 7 bases. The CDR3 totals 13 residues. Per the germline V gene, CDR1 is KGHDR and CDR2 is SFDVKD. The chain's CDR3 is CATSDGRADEQYF. CDR3 DNA sequence: TGTGCCACCAGTGACGGGAGGGCCGATGAGCAGTACTTC.

The rearrangement links TRBV19 to TRBJ1-2; D call uncertain. The germline V gene encodes CDR1 LNHDA and CDR2 SQIVND (reference sequence). Trimming took 1 base from V and 9 from J, leaving 12 bases between them. This CDR3 spans 13 amino acids. As DNA, the CDR3 is TGTGCCAGTAGTATAGGACAAGTTGGAAGCTACACCTTC. Translating gives CASSIGQVGSYTF. Based on the CDR3 plus reference TRBV19 and TRBJ1-2, the full variable domain is DGGITQSPKYLFRKEGQNVTLSCEQNLNHDAMYWYRQDPGQGLRLIYYSQIVNDFQKGDIAEGYSVSREKKESFPLTVTSAQKNPTAFYLCASSIGQVGSYTFGSGTRLTVV.

The CDR3 loop reads CAISETRQGAYEQYF. CDR3 bases: TGTGCCATCAGTGAAACTCGACAGGGGGCCTACGAGCAGTACTTC. The chain uses TRBV10-3 and TRBJ2-7; 9 bases align to TRBD1. The CDR3 length is 15 residues. CDR1 and CDR2 (germline): ENHRY, SYGVKD. V lost 3 bases to trimming and J lost 2 bases; unmatched junction nucleotides: 5.